The 21 T cell receptor beta chains below come from one sample, sequenced in a study of blood T cell repertoires in COVID-19. Some clones are missing from TCRdb's copy, which holds only in-frame ones; the method was immunoSEQ multiplex PCR. The sample has around 52,000 clones, around 90% seen once. The sequencing input was peripheral blood. The receptors were gathered from a woman older than 75 with COVID-19, enrolled during active disease.

This clone was seen a handful of times. This chain connects TRBV6-6 to TRBJ2-1, with 11 positions matching TRBD2. In germline, CDR1 is MNHNY, CDR2 SVGAGI (reference sequence). The CDR3 is 16 residues long. With 5 bases clipped from V and 5 bases from J, the junction kept 8 bases outside the gene matches. The CDR3 coding sequence is TGTGCCAGCAGTCGACTAGCGGGGCCTCGAAACAATGAGCAGTTCTTC. This encodes CASSRLAGPRNNEQFF.

The CDR3 DNA sequence: TGTGCCAGCAGCTTGAGGGACAGGGCCCTAGGGGCCAACGTCCTGACTTTC. This gives the protein CASSLRDRALGANVLTF. V and J are TRBV5-8 and TRBJ2-6; TRBD1 matches at 9 bases. The trim removed 1 base at V and 4 bases at J, leaving 6 bases unmatched. CDR1 is SGHTS and CDR2 is YDEGEE in the germline V gene. The CDR3 totals 17 residues.

This chain joins TRBV5-1 and TRBJ2-7, with D tentatively TRBD1 (6 bases). Looked up from germline, CDR1 is SGHRS and CDR2 is YFSETQ. This CDR3 has 13 amino acids. V lost 2 bases and J lost 0, with 6 bases in between. DNA of the CDR3: TGCGCCAGCAGCTTACAGGGCTCCTACGAGCAGTACTTC. Amino acids: CASSLQGSYEQYF.

The rearrangement uses TRBV5-1 and TRBJ1-1; D unclear. CDR1 SGHRS and CDR2 YFSETQ come from the germline V gene. The length of the CDR3 is 13 residues. V was clipped by 4 bases and J by 1 base, with 8 bases between them. The CDR3 is CASSKTPNTEAFF. CDR3 bases: TGCGCCAGCAGCAAGACACCGAACACTGAAGCTTTCTTT.

The chain links TRBV7-2 to TRBJ1-1; no definite D call. V dropped 1 base and J dropped 0 bases, with 9 bases sitting between them. From germline, CDR1 is SGHTA and CDR2 FQGNSA. The CDR3 length is 15 residues. Here the CDR3 reads CASSLGANMNTEAFF. In DNA, the CDR3 is TGTGCCAGCAGCTTAGGGGCGAACATGAACACTGAAGCTTTCTTT.

The chain is built from TRBV30 and TRBJ1-2; 8 bases line up with TRBD1. Germline V lookup: CDR1 GTSNPN, CDR2 SVGIG (reference sequence). This CDR3 region has 17 residues. V was pared by 0 bases and J by 3 bases, with 12 bases of the junction left unmatched. The CDR3 is CAWSVPPGGRRDYGYTF. The DNA of the CDR3 is TGTGCCTGGAGTGTTCCCCCAGGGGGCAGGAGGGACTATGGCTACACCTTC.

V gene TRBV2 combines with J gene TRBJ2-2; a possible D gene is TRBD1 (5 bases). CDR1 SNHLY and CDR2 FYNNEI come from the germline V gene. V was cut by 5 bases and J by 7 bases, with 8 bases left in between. The CDR3 extends over 12 amino acids. CDR3 residues: CASSQGIGELFF. CDR3 coding DNA: TGTGCCAGCAGTCAGGGAATCGGGGAGCTGTTTTTT.

The V call is TRBV27, the J call TRBJ2-7; the D gene is possibly TRBD2 (5 bases). Trimming removed 0 bases from V and 5 bases from J, with 20 bases in between. The CDR3 spans 17 residues. Per the germline V gene, CDR1 is MNHEY and CDR2 is SMNVEV (reference sequence). CDR3 in amino acids: CASSLSLQRTRGNEQYF. The DNA of the CDR3 is TGTGCCAGCAGTTTATCCCTTCAGCGGACCCGCGGCAACGAGCAGTACTTC.

This sequence joins TRBV20-1 and TRBJ2-3, with D unclear. Trimming removed 5 bases from V and 0 bases from J, with 3 bases in between. The germline CDR1 and CDR2 sequences are DFQATT and SNEGSKA (reference sequence). The CDR3 extends over 11 amino acids. CDR3 residues: CSASSTDTQYF. The CDR3, as DNA: TGCAGTGCTTCGAGCACAGATACGCAGTATTTT.

This clone was detected once. The chain links TRBV6-6 to TRBJ1-1; D uncertain. Trimming cost V 7 bases and J 0 bases, with 12 bases left between them. The CDR3 has 14 amino acids. The germline V gene encodes CDR1 MNHNY and CDR2 SVGAGI (reference sequence). The DNA of the CDR3 is TGTGCCAGCACCTACGAGGTCATGAACACTGAAGCTTTCTTT. Amino acids: CASTYEVMNTEAFF.

The gene calls are TRBV30 and TRBJ2-7; D is perhaps TRBD1 (6 bases). V was pared by 1 base and J by 0 bases, with 13 bases between. Germline V gene sequence: CDR1 GTSNPN, CDR2 SVGIG (reference sequence). This CDR3 is 15 amino acids long. In nucleotides, the CDR3 is TGTGCCTGGAGTGAACAGGGTGTCGGCTCCTACGAGCAGTACTTC. Protein sequence: CAWSEQGVGSYEQYF.

The chain joins TRBV6-2 or TRBV6-3 to TRBJ1-1; 8 bases align to TRBD1. The germline V gene encodes CDR1 MNHEY and CDR2 SVGEGT. There are 15 residues in the CDR3. V gave up 2 bases and J gave up 4 bases; unmatched junction bases: 6. The CDR3 DNA reads as TGTGCCAGCAGTTACGGTGGACAGGGAGGCACTGAAGCTTTCTTT. Its translation: CASSYGGQGGTEAFF.

The genes are TRBV7-2 and TRBJ2-2, with unresolved D. V gave up 1 base and J gave up 2 bases, with 11 bases separating them. The germline gives CDR1 SGHTA, CDR2 FQGNSA. The CDR3 extends over 16 amino acids. The CDR3 loop is CASSLGVARNTGELFF. The DNA for the CDR3 is TGTGCCAGCAGCTTAGGCGTGGCTAGAAACACCGGGGAGCTGTTTTTT.

The V call is TRBV7-9, the J call TRBJ1-1; the match to TRBD1 covers 7 bases. The CDR3 runs to 15 residues. Germline loops: CDR1 SEHNR, CDR2 FQNEAQ (reference sequence). Trimming at V came to 5 bases and at J to 2 bases, leaving 8 bases not matched to a gene. CDR3 amino acids: CASSLQGGRNTEAFF. In DNA, the CDR3 is TGTGCCAGCAGCCTCCAGGGGGGAAGAAACACTGAAGCTTTCTTT.

The CDR3 nucleotides read TGTGCCAGCCGCCCGGGGGAGGACTATGGCTACACCTTC. It translates to CASRPGEDYGYTF. The rearrangement joins TRBV2 to TRBJ1-2; a possible D gene is TRBD1 (5 bases). V was clipped by 8 bases and J by 3 bases, with 13 bases between them. Germline V CDR1 and CDR2: SNHLY, FYNNEI. This CDR3 spans 13 amino acids.

This chain links TRBV7-9 with TRBJ2-5; 10 bases fit TRBD2. Losses at the gene ends were 6 bases for V and 7 bases for J; bases not matched to a gene: 8. CDR1 is SEHNR, CDR2 FQNEAQ, per germline (reference sequence). The CDR3 loop spans 14 amino acids. CDR3 in amino acids: CASRGTSARGTQYF. The CDR3 DNA reads TGTGCCAGCAGGGGGACTAGCGCCAGGGGGACCCAGTACTTC.

This clone was recorded only once. The chain is built from TRBV7-3 and TRBJ2-1, with 11 bases matching TRBD2. CDR1 SGHTA and CDR2 FQGTGA come from the germline V gene. The CDR3 is 15 amino acids. J lost 5 bases, V lost 5 bases, and 5 bases had no gene match. The chain's CDR3 is CASSVRLAGHNEQFF. CDR3 nucleotide sequence: TGTGCCAGCAGCGTAAGACTAGCGGGGCACAATGAGCAGTTCTTC.

The gene calls are TRBV5-1 and TRBJ1-1; tentatively, D is TRBD1 (5 bases). The CDR3 sequence is 14 residues long. The V end was cut by 1 base, the J end by 3 bases, with 10 bases between. CDR1 is SGHRS and CDR2 is YFSETQ in the germline V gene. The CDR3 reads CASSLSGRDTEAFF. The CDR3 region has the DNA TGCGCCAGCAGCTTGTCTGGCAGGGACACTGAAGCTTTCTTT.

This clone occurred once. The chain links TRBV3-1 (or the pseudogene TRBV3-2) to TRBJ2-2; perhaps TRBD2 as D (6 bases). Germline assignment: CDR1 LGHDT and CDR2 YNNKEL (reference sequence). This CDR3 has 15 amino acids. With 4 bases removed from V and 0 bases from J, the gap between germline ends came to 9 bases. CDR3 DNA sequence: TGTGCCAGCAGCCGGGGGACTTCGAACACCGGGGAGCTGTTTTTT. Protein sequence: CASSRGTSNTGELFF.

The rearrangement joins TRBV18 to TRBJ2-1; the match to TRBD1 covers 12 bases. The V and J ends lost 5 bases and 3 bases, in that order; junction bases with no gene match: 5. Germline values: CDR1 KGHSH, CDR2 LQKENI. This CDR3 has 16 residues. This chain's CDR3 is CASSGRDRGHYNEQFF. Here the CDR3 DNA reads TGTGCCAGCTCAGGTCGGGACAGGGGGCACTACAATGAGCAGTTCTTC.

The CDR3 reads CAISAMDRGAYEQYF. DNA of the CDR3: TGTGCCATCAGTGCTATGGACAGGGGCGCCTACGAGCAGTACTTC. The chain joins TRBV10-3 to TRBJ2-7, with 9 bases fitting TRBD1. The CDR3 contains 15 residues. V shed 4 bases and J 2 bases; nucleotides not matched to a gene: 6. Germline V lookup: CDR1 ENHRY, CDR2 SYGVKD.